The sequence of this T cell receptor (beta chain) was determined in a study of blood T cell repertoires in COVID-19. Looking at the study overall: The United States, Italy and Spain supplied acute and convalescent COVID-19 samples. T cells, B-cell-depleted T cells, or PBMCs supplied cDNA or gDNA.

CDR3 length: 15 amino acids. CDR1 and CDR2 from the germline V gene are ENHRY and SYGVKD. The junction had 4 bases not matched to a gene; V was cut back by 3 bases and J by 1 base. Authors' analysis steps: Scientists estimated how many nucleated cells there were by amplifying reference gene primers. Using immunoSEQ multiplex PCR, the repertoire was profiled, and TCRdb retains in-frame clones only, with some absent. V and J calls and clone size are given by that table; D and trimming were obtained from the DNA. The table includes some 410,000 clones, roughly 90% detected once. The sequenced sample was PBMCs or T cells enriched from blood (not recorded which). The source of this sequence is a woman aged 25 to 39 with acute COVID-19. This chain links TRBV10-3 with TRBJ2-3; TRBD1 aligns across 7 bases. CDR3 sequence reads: CAISDSGTGTDTQYF. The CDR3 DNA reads TGTGCCATCAGTGACTCCGGGACAGGCACAGATACGCAGTATTTT.